A selection of T cell receptor beta chains follows, all from one sample in a study of beta chain features in type 1 diabetes. Libraries were prepared by immunoSEQ multiplex PCR; TCRdb keeps only in-frame clonotypes and omits some of them. The profile shows some 270,000 clones, 8% of them singletons. Sequences were obtained from central memory CD4+ T cells from blood. The receptors were gathered from a woman younger than 30 in good health. Both conserved end residues are part of each CDR3. D genes are given only for firm matches. The size entry is marked missing in some rows and otherwise reads once, few, many or a size class.

d_gene | j_gene | abundance | v_gene | CDR3aa | CDR3nt
TRBD1 | TRBJ1-1 | NA | TRBV7-3 | CASSPPPGQGARYTEAFF | TGTGCCAGCAGCCCACCCCCGGGACAGGGGGCGCGATACACTGAAGCTTTCTTT
NA | TRBJ1-1 | few | TRBV28 | CASMTGNTEAFF | TGTGCCAGCATGACAGGGAACACTGAAGCTTTCTTT
NA | TRBJ2-2 | NA | TRBV7-9 | CASSLNVGELFF | TGTGCCAGCAGCCTCAATGTCGGGGAGCTGTTTTTT
NA | TRBJ1-1 | NA | TRBV4-3 | CASSQYRTQNTEAFF | TGCGCCAGCAGCCAGTATCGGACCCAGAACACTGAAGCTTTCTTT
NA | TRBJ1-3 | many | TRBV5-8 | CASSRQIYSGNTIYF | TGTGCCAGCAGTCGACAGATCTACTCTGGAAACACCATATATTTT
TRBD1 | TRBJ2-7 | NA | TRBV7-2 | CASAFTPGQGGEQYF | TGTGCCAGCGCCTTTACCCCCGGACAGGGTGGCGAGCAGTACTTC
NA | TRBJ1-4 | NA | TRBV5-1 | CASSLGAAANEKLFF | TGCGCCAGCAGCTTGGGAGCGGCGGCTAATGAAAAACTGTTTTTT
NA | TRBJ2-5 | few | TRBV5-1 | CASSLGPEEETQYF | TGCGCCAGCAGCTTAGGACCCGAGGAAGAGACCCAGTACTTC
TRBD1 | TRBJ2-1 | NA | TRBV5-1 | CASRQGADEQFF | TGCGCCAGCAGACAGGGGGCGGATGAGCAGTTCTTC
TRBD1 | TRBJ1-4 | NA | TRBV7-2 | CASSLDLAGGIGEKLFF | TGTGCCAGCAGCTTAGATTTGGCAGGGGGCATAGGGGAAAAACTGTTTTTT
TRBD1 | TRBJ2-5 | NA | TRBV5-1 | CASSDQGAWETQYF | TGCGCCAGCAGCGACCAGGGGGCTTGGGAGACCCAGTACTTC
NA | TRBJ2-1 | few | TRBV7-6 | CASSLFARPLYNEQFF | TGTGCCAGCAGCTTATTTGCTAGGCCCCTATACAATGAGCAGTTCTTC
NA | TRBJ2-1 | NA | TRBV18 | CASSPRNNEQFF | TGTGCCAGCTCACCCAGAAACAATGAGCAGTTCTTC
NA | TRBJ1-2 | NA | TRBV2 | CASRAPGTPNYGYTF | TGTGCCAGCAGAGCTCCCGGGACACCTAACTATGGCTACACCTTC
NA | TRBJ2-2 | few | TRBV7-2 | CASSLDTGFTGELFF | TGTGCCAGCAGCTTAGATACGGGGTTCACCGGGGAGCTGTTTTTT
NA | TRBJ2-5 | few | TRBV7-2 | CASSSPPVQETQYF | TGTGCCAGCAGCTCCCCCCCGGTCCAAGAGACCCAGTACTTC
NA | TRBJ1-5 | NA | TRBV7-2 | CASNLGVGSNQPQHF | TGTGCCAGCAACCTAGGGGTGGGTAGCAATCAGCCCCAGCATTTT
NA | TRBJ2-7 | many | TRBV11-2 | CASSLARGYEQYF | TGTGCCAGCAGCTTAGCACGGGGGTACGAGCAGTACTTC